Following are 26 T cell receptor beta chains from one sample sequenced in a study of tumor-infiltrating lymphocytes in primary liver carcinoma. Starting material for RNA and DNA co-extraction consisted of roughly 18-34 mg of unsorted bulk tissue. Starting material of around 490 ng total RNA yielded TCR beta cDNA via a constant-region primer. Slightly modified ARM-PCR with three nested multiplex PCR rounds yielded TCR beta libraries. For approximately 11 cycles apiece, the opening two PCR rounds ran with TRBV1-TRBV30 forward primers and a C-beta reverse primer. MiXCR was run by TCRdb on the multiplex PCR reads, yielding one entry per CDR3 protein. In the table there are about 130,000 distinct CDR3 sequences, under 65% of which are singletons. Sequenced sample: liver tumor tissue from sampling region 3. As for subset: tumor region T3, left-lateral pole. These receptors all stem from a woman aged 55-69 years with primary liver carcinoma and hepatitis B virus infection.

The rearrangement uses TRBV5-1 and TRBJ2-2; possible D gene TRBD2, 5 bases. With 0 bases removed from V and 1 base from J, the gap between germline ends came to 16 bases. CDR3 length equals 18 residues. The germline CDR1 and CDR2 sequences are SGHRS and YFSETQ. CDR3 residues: CASSLVPSWSQNTGELFF. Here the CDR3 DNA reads TGCGCCAGCAGCTTGGTCCCTAGCTGGAGTCAGAACACCGGGGAGCTGTTTTTT. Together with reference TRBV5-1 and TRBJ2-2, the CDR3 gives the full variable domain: KAGVTQTPRYLIKTRGQQVTLSCSPISGHRSVSWYQQTPGQGLQFLFEYFSETQRNKGNFPGRFSGRQFSNSRSEMNVSTLELGDSALYLCASSLVPSWSQNTGELFFGEGSRLTVL.

This CDR3 reads CSADAPGPEQYF. CDR3 coding DNA: TGCAGTGCTGATGCGCCGGGGCCTGAGCAGTACTTC. The V gene is TRBV29-1, the J gene TRBJ2-7; tentatively, D is TRBD1 or TRBD2 (5 bases each). Germline assignment: CDR1 SQVTM and CDR2 ANQGSEA. This CDR3 has 12 residues.

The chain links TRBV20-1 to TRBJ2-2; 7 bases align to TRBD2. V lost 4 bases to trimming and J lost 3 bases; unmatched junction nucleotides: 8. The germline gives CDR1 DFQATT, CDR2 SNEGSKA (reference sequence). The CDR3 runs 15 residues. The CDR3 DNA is TGCAGTGCTAACGGGGACTATAGTGACACCGGGGAGCTGTTTTTT. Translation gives CSANGDYSDTGELFF.

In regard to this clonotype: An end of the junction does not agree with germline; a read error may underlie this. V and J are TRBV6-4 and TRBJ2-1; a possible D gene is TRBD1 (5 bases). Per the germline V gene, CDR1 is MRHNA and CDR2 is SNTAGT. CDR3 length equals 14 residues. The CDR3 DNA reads TGTGCCAGTAGTGTCACTGACAGATCCAATGAGCAGTTCTTC. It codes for CASSVTDRSNEQFF.

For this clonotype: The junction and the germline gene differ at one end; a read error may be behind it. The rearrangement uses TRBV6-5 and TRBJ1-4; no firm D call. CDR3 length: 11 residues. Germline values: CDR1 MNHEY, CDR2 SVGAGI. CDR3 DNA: TGTGCTACAGAGAGAGAGGAAAACCTGTTTTTT. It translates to CATEREENLFF.

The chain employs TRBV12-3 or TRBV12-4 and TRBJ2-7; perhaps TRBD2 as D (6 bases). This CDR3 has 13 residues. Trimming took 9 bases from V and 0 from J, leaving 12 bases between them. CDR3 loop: CARAIGSSYEQYF. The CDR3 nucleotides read TGTGCCAGAGCGATCGGGAGCTCCTACGAGCAGTACTTC.

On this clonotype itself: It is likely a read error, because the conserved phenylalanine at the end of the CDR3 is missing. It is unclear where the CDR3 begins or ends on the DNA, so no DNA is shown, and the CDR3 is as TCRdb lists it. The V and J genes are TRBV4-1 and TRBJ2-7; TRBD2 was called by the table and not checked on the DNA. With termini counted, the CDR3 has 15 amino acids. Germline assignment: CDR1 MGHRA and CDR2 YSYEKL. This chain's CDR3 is CASSQGLAGGYEQYI.

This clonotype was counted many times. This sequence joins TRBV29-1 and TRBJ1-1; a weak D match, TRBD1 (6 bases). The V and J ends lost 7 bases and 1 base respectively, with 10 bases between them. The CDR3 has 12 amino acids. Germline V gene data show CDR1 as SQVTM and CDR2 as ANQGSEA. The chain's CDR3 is CSAGAQNTEAFF. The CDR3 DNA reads TGCAGCGCGGGGGCCCAGAACACTGAAGCTTTCTTT.

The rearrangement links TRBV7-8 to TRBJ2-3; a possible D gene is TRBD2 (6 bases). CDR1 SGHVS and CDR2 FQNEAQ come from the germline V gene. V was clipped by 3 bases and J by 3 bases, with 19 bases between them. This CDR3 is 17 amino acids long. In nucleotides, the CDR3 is TGTGCCAGCAGCTTTGCGCCGGGACTTTTGAAAACAGATACGCAGTATTTT. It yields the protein CASSFAPGLLKTDTQYF.

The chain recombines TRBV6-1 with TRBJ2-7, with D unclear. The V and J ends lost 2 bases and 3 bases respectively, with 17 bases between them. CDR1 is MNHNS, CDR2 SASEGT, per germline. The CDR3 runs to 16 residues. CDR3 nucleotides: TGTGCCAGCAGTGAAAGCAGGTTGCGTAGGGACTACGAGCAGTACTTC. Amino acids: CASSESRLRRDYEQYF.

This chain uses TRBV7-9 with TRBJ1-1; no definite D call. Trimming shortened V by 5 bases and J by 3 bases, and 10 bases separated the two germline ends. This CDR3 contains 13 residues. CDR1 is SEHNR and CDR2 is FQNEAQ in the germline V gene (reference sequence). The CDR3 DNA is TGTGCCAGCAGCCCAGACGGTCACACTGAAGCTTTCTTT. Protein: CASSPDGHTEAFF.

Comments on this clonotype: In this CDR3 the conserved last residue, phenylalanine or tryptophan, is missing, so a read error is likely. The CDR3 coding sequence is TGTGCCAGCAACTTAGGCCAGCTATACGAGCAGTACCTC. Amino acid sequence: CASNLGQLYEQYL. V is TRBV11-2 and J is TRBJ2-7; D is unclear. CDR1 and CDR2 from the germline V gene are SGHAT and FQNNGV. The CDR3 runs 13 residues.

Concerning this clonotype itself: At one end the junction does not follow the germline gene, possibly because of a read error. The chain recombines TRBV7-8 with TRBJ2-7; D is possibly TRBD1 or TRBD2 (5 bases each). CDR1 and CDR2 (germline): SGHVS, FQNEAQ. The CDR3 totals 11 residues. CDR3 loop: CASSLVGERYF. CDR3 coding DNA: TGTGCCAGCAGCTTGGTGGGGGAGCGGTACTTC. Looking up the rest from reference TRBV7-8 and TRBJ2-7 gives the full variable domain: GAGVSQSPRYKVAKRGQDVALRCDPISGHVSLFWYQQALGQGPEFLTYFQNEAQLDKSGLPSDRFFAERPEGSVSTLKIQRTQQEDSAVYLCASSLVGERYFGPGTRLTVT.

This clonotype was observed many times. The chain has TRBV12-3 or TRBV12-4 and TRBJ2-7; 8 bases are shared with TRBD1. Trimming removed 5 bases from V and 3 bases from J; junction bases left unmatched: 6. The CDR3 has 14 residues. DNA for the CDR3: TGTGCCAGCAGTCAGCCGGGACAGGTCTACGAGCAGTACTTC. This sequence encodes CASSQPGQVYEQYF.

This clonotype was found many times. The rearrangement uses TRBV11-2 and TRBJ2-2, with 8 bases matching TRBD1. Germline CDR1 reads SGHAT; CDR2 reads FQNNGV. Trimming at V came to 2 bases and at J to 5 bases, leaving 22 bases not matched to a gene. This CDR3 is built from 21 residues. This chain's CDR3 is CASSLSGASGGPLVRTGELFF. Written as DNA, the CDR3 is TGTGCCAGCAGCTTATCTGGGGCTTCAGGGGGCCCCCTCGTTCGGACCGGGGAGCTGTTTTTT.

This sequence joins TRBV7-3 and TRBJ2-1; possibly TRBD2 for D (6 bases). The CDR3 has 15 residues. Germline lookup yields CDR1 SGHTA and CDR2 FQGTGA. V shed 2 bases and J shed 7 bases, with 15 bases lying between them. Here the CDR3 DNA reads TGTGCCAGCAGCTTATCCCCCGGGAGCGGGAATGAGCAGTTCTTC. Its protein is CASSLSPGSGNEQFF.

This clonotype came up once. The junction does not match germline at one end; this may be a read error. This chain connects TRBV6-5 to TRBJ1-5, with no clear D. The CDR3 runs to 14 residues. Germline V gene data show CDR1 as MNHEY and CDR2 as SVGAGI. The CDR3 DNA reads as TGTGCCAGCAGCCGGCCGGGTGTTGGTCAGTCCCAGCATTTT. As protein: CASSRPGVGQSQHF.

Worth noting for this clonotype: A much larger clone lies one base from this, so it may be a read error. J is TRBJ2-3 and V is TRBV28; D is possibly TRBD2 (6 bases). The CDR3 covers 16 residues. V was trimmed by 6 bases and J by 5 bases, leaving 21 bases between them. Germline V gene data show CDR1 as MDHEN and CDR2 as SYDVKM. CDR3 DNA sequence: TGTGCCAGCAGGCAAAAGCAGGAGGGCCCGGGAGATACGCAGTATTTT. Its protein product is CASRQKQEGPGDTQYF. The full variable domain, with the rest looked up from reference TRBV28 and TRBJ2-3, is DVKVTQSSRYLVKRTGEKVFLECVQDMDHENMFWYRQDPGLGLRLIYFSYDVKMKEKGDIPEGYSVSREKKERFSLILESASTNQTSMYLCASRQKQEGPGDTQYFGPGTRLTVL.

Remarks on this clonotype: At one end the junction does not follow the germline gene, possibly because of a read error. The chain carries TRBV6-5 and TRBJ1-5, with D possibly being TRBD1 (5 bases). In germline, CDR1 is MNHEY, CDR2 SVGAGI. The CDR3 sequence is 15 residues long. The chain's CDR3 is CASRRPGGDRSAPAF. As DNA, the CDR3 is TGCGCCAGCAGACGTCCGGGGGGAGACCGATCAGCCCCAGCATTT.

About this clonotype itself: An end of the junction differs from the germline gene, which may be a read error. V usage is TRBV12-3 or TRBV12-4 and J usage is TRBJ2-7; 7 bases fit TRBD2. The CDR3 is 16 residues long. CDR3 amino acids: CASSLLGGSCAYEQYF. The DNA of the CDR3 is TGTGCCAGTAGTTTGTTAGGCGGGAGTTGCGCGTACGAGCAGTACTTC.

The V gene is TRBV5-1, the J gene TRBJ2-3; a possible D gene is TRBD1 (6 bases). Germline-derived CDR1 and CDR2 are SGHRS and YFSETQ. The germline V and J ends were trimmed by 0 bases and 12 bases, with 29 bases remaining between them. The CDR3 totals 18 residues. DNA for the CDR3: TGCGCCAGCAGCTTGGTGGACTCACCAGTGGGGGACACAGATAACCAGTATTTT. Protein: CASSLVDSPVGDTDNQYF.

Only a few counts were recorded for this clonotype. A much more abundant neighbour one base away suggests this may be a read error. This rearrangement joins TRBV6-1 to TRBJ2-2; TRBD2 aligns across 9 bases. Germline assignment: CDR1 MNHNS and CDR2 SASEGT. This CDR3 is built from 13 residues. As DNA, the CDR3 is TGTGCCAGTGACCGTAGCGGGGGCGGGGAGCTGTCTTTT. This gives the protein CASDRSGGGELSF.

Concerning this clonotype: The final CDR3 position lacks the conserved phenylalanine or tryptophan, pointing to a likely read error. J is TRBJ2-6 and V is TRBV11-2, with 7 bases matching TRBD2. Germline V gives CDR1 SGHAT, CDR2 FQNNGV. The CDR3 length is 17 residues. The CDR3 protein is CVSSPDLGTRETNVLTL. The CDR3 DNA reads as TGTGTCAGCAGCCCTGACCTCGGGACGCGGGAGACCAACGTCCTGACTCTC.

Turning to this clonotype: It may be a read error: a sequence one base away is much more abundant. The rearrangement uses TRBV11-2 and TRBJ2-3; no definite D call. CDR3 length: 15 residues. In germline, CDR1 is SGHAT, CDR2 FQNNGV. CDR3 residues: CVSSFLVGYTDTQYF. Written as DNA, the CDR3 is TGTGTCAGCAGCTTTCTAGTGGGGTACACAGATACGCAGTATTTT.

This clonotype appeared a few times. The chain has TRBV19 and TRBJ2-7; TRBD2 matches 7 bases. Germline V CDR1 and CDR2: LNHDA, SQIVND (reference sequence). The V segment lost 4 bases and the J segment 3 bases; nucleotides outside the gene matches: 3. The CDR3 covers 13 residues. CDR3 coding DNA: TGTGCCAGTAGTACCTCTAGCGGCTACGAGCAGTACTTC. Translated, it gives CASSTSSGYEQYF.

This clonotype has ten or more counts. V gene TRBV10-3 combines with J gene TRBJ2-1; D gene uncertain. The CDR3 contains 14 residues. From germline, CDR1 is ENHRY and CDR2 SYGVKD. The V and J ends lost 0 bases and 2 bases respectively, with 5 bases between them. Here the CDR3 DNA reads TGTGCCATCAGTGAGTCGCCAGCCTACAATGAGCAGTTCTTC. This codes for CAISESPAYNEQFF.